These T cell receptor beta chains were read from a single sample in a study of blood T cell repertoires in COVID-19. Sequenced by immunoSEQ multiplex PCR; TCRdb stores in-frame clones only, minus some. The repertoire has over 90,000 clones, roughly nine tenths of them found once; the top ten carry approximately 17%. Sequencing was carried out using peripheral blood. Receptors were obtained from a woman older than 75 in a cohort sampled during active COVID-19. CDR3s include the opening cysteine and the closing phenylalanine or tryptophan. Fields, in order: J gene, V gene, D gene, clone size, CDR3 DNA, CDR3 protein. The D gene is left open where the match is weak. Some rows have no size entry. The others give once, few or many, or a class for an expanded clone.

TRBJ2-5	TRBV3-1/TRBV3-2	-	-	TGTGCCAGCAGCTACACCGCTAGTGGAGAGACCCAGTACTTC	CASSYTASGETQYF
TRBJ1-1	TRBV10-3	-	-	TGTGCCATCAGTGAGTCAGTAAGGGGTGGAAACACTGAAGCTTTCTTT	CAISESVRGGNTEAFF
TRBJ2-5	TRBV11-2	TRBD2	-	TGTGCCAGCAGGATTCAACTAGCGGGAGTGGGGGAGACCCAGTACTTC	CASRIQLAGVGETQYF
TRBJ2-3	TRBV29-1	-	-	TGCAGCGTTGTATTATTGGGAGTCCCCACAGATACGCAGTATTTT	CSVVLLGVPTDTQYF
TRBJ2-1	TRBV5-1	TRBD2	-	TGCGCCAGCAGGGCTAGCGGGGGGGCTCGTGAGCAGTTCTTC	CASRASGGAREQFF
TRBJ2-1	TRBV5-6	-	-	TGTGCCAGCAGCCCGTCCCAGTCCTTCTCCTACAATGAGCAGTTCTTC	CASSPSQSFSYNEQFF
TRBJ1-3	TRBV10-2	-	-	TGCGCCAGCACAGGGTCTGGAAACACCATATATTTT	CASTGSGNTIYF
TRBJ2-5	TRBV3-1/TRBV3-2	-	-	TGTGCCAGCAGCCAAGAACCCAGGGTGTGTGACTTC	CASSQEPRVCDF
TRBJ2-2	TRBV24-1	-	-	TGTGCCACCAGTGATTATACAGGAAAAGGAGGGGAGCTGTTTTTT	CATSDYTGKGGELFF
TRBJ2-1	TRBV7-8	TRBD2	once	TGTGCCAGCAGCTTCTCGGGGGGAGTAAATGAGCAGTTCTTC	CASSFSGGVNEQFF
TRBJ2-7	TRBV18	-	-	TGTGCCAGCTCACCAAAATGGCAGGGGCTTTCCTTATACGAGCAGTACTTC	CASSPKWQGLSLYEQYF
TRBJ1-1	TRBV29-1	-	-	TGCAGCGTGCGAGCCCAGGGGAACACTGAAGCTTTCTTT	CSVRAQGNTEAFF
TRBJ2-1	TRBV6-1	TRBD1	-	TGTGCCAGCAGTGAACAGGGGGCGCGATACAATGAGCAGTTCTTC	CASSEQGARYNEQFF
TRBJ2-1	TRBV27	TRBD1	-	TGTGCCAGCAGTCCAGGGGACAGGCACAATGAGCAGTTCTTC	CASSPGDRHNEQFF
TRBJ2-3	TRBV7-9	-	-	TGTGCCAGCAGCTTAGTTAGCGTGGAAGATACGCAGTATTTT	CASSLVSVEDTQYF
TRBJ1-1	TRBV7-2	TRBD1	-	TGTGCCAGCAGCTCCAGACAGGGGTCGAACACTGAAGCTTTCTTT	CASSSRQGSNTEAFF
TRBJ2-4	TRBV28	TRBD2	-	TGTGCCAGCAGTTTAGAGGGAGGGGCGGGCATTCAGTACTTC	CASSLEGGAGIQYF
TRBJ2-7	TRBV6-5	TRBD1	-	TGTGCCAGCAGTTACGAAAGGGGGCCCCTCCACGAGCAGTACTTC	CASSYERGPLHEQYF
TRBJ2-7	TRBV12-5	TRBD1	once	TGTGCTAGTGGTTTGGTCGAGGGGACAGGGGGTCCCTACGAGCAGTACTTC	CASGLVEGTGGPYEQYF
TRBJ2-3	TRBV5-1	TRBD1	-	TGCGCCAGCAGCACTCTTCTGACAGGGCGCGAAGTGACAGATACGCAGTATTTT	CASSTLLTGREVTDTQYF
TRBJ1-5	TRBV2	-	-	TGTGCCAGCAGAGGGGGGGTGAATAGCAATCAGCCCCAGCATTTT	CASRGGVNSNQPQHF
TRBJ1-1	TRBV29-1	TRBD1	-	TGCAGCGTTGGGGCAGGGGGGAACACTGAAGCTTTCTTT	CSVGAGGNTEAFF
TRBJ2-1	TRBV5-6	TRBD2	-	TGTGCCAGCAGCTTGAAAACGACTAGCGGGAGTAGGGAGCAGTTCTTC	CASSLKTTSGSREQFF
TRBJ1-2	TRBV10-3	TRBD1	-	TGTGCCATCAGTGCCGGGACAGCTCATGTAAACTATGGCTACACCTTC	CAISAGTAHVNYGYTF
TRBJ1-1	TRBV29-1	-	-	TGCAGCGTTGAAGTAGGGGGTGCTTTCTTT	CSVEVGGAFF
TRBJ1-1	TRBV19	TRBD1	few	TGTGCCAGTAGAACACAGGGGGCGGAGAACACTGAAGCTTTCTTT	CASRTQGAENTEAFF
TRBJ2-1	TRBV10-3	-	-	TGTGCCATCAGTAGGGGTTTAAATGAGCAGTTCTTC	CAISRGLNEQFF
TRBJ2-7	TRBV11-2	TRBD2	-	TGTGCCAGCAGCTTAAGGACTAGCGGTTCCTACGAGCAGTACTTC	CASSLRTSGSYEQYF
TRBJ1-1	TRBV28	-	-	TGTGCCAGCAGGGGGAGTTCGAACACTGAAGCTTTCTTT	CASRGSSNTEAFF
TRBJ1-4	TRBV18	-	-	TGTGCCAGCTCACCAGGGTACAGGGTTGCAATTGGAAGTGAAAAACTGTTTTTT	CASSPGYRVAIGSEKLFF
TRBJ2-1	TRBV6-4	TRBD2	-	TGTGCCAGCAACCCCGGGACTAGCATAAATGAGCAGTTCTTC	CASNPGTSINEQFF
TRBJ1-3	TRBV11-2	-	-	TGTGCCAGCAGCTTCGTCTTGTTCTCTGGAAACACCATATATTTT	CASSFVLFSGNTIYF
TRBJ2-3	TRBV13	-	-	TGTGCCAGCAGTAGGGGTTTGGGGTCAGATACGCAGTATTTT	CASSRGLGSDTQYF
TRBJ2-1	TRBV7-9	TRBD2	-	TGTGCCAGCAGCTCCGCCGGGACTAGCGGGGGGGCCCGTCAGTTCTTC	CASSSAGTSGGARQFF
TRBJ1-1	TRBV7-2	TRBD1	-	TGTGCCAGCAGCGTATTCCCCACACCGGGACAGGGGGAGGGCACTGAAGCTTTCTTT	CASSVFPTPGQGEGTEAFF
TRBJ1-6	TRBV30	TRBD1	once	TGTGCCTGGACCCCCCCGGGGACAGGAAATTCACCCCTCCACTTT	CAWTPPGTGNSPLHF
TRBJ2-7	TRBV6-1	TRBD1	-	TGTGCCAGCAGTGAGGACAGGGGCGGACAGATGTACTTC	CASSEDRGGQMYF
TRBJ1-1	TRBV7-9	-	once	TGTGCCAGCAGCCTTCGGGTGAAAGCTTTCTTT	CASSLRVKAFF
TRBJ1-1	TRBV12-3/TRBV12-4	TRBD1	-	TGTGCCAGCAGTTTCGGACGACAGGGGAAAGCTTTCTTT	CASSFGRQGKAFF
TRBJ1-1	TRBV10-3	-	-	TGTGCCATCAGTGAGTCGGGACAGAACACTGAAGCTTTCTTT	CAISESGQNTEAFF
TRBJ2-1	TRBV19	TRBD2	-	TGTGCCAGTAGTACACTAGCGGGAGGAGTTGGTGAGCAGTTCTTC	CASSTLAGGVGEQFF
TRBJ2-2	TRBV9	TRBD1	-	TGTGCCAGCAGCGTAGGGGACAGCCGGGACACCGGGGAGCTGTTTTTT	CASSVGDSRDTGELFF
TRBJ2-3	TRBV7-9	-	-	TGTGCCAGCAGCAGAGTTACGGGTGCAGATACGCAGTATTTT	CASSRVTGADTQYF
TRBJ2-1	TRBV30	-	-	TGTGCCTGGACCAAAGTTGGCGGGGTGGCCTACAATGAGCAGTTCTTC	CAWTKVGGVAYNEQFF
TRBJ2-1	TRBV19	TRBD1	-	TGTGCCACCCAGGACAGGGGAAATGCTAGGAGGTACAATGAGCAGTTCTTC	CATQDRGNARRYNEQFF
TRBJ1-1	TRBV5-6	-	-	TGTGCCAGCAGCTTGGGATTCGTCGGGAACACTGAAGCTTTCTTT	CASSLGFVGNTEAFF
TRBJ1-2	TRBV6-4	TRBD1	-	TGTGCCAGCAGTGACTCGGCAGGGGGCGTAAATGGCTACACCTTC	CASSDSAGGVNGYTF
TRBJ2-5	TRBV5-1	TRBD2	-	TGCGCCAGCAGCTTGGCTAGCGGGGATGAGACCCAGTACTTC	CASSLASGDETQYF
TRBJ1-2	TRBV4-2	TRBD1	-	TGTGCCAGCAGCCAACCCGACAGGGCGAACTATGGCTACACCTTC	CASSQPDRANYGYTF
TRBJ1-5	TRBV2	TRBD1	-	TGTGCCAGCACAGGGGGGATAGATCAGCCCCAGCATTTT	CASTGGIDQPQHF
TRBJ2-7	TRBV19	TRBD1	-	TGTGCCAGTAGACGAGACAGGGGGAGCTTCTACGAGCAGTACTTC	CASRRDRGSFYEQYF
TRBJ1-2	TRBV19	-	-	TGTGCCAGTAGCAAGACGGGATATGGCTACACCTTC	CASSKTGYGYTF
TRBJ2-6	TRBV5-6	TRBD1	-	TGTGCCAGCAGCCCGGACCGGGACAGGTTATACTCTGGGGCCAACGTCCTGACTTTC	CASSPDRDRLYSGANVLTF
TRBJ2-1	TRBV4-1	-	-	TGCGCCACTTCTCGGGTTTTGGGTGAGCAGTTCTTC	CATSRVLGEQFF
TRBJ2-5	TRBV29-1	-	-	TGCAGCGTTGTAAGGGACAGCTTCGGGGGAGAGACCCAGTACTTC	CSVVRDSFGGETQYF